This TCR beta chain was identified during a study of blood T cell repertoires in COVID-19. On the study more broadly: COVID-19 samples collected from the United States, Italy and Spain covered acute and convalescent phases. From T cells, B-cell-depleted T cells, or PBMCs came the material, which was cDNA or gDNA.

CDR3 length: 12 amino acids. Germline CDR1 MNHEY, CDR2 SVGAGI. Trimming left V 8 bases short and J 3 bases short, with 11 bases between. Per the original methods: Researchers report that nucleated cell counts were estimated from reference gene primer amplification. Method: immunoSEQ multiplex PCR; TCRdb's copy keeps in-frame clones and lacks some. V, J and clone size derive from that table, while D and trimming were established from the DNA sequence. Of approximately 200,000 clones detected, about nine tenths appear once; the ten largest clones hold 3.5% to 5%. This clonotype was sampled from a man over 45 with acute or convalescent COVID-19. The gene calls are TRBV6-5 and TRBJ2-7, with D perhaps TRBD1 (6 bases). Sequencing input: peripheral blood. CDR3 nucleotide sequence: TGTGCCAGCGGCAGGGGTTACTACGAGCAGTACTTC. This gives the protein CASGRGYYEQYF.